The T cell receptor (beta chain) described here comes from a study of T cell responses to AZD1222 COVID-19 vaccine. This clone was seen once. The antigen is unknown. Regarding the study as a whole: The span of vaccine-associated CD4 TCRs extended across spike, with dominance at 160-218 and 743-854. Two doses of AZD1222 preceded a rise in Spike-specific TCR breadth and depth. After the peak T cell response, and only then, were repertoires sampled. Mostly white British, mostly female donors; authors suggested clonal diversity may be underestimated.

Generated by immunoSEQ multiplex PCR, the TCRdb table keeps only in-frame clones and is missing some. The data show more than 85,000 clones, with roughly 80% seen just once and 5% held by the top ten. The length of the CDR3 is 16 residues. CDR1 and CDR2 from the germline V gene are LNHDA and SQIVND (reference sequence). V gave up 5 bases and J gave up 0 bases; unmatched junction bases: 7. The clonotype comes from an adult in good health. The sample was peripheral blood, taken on day 0 of AZD1222 vaccination. The chain recombines TRBV19 with TRBJ1-3, with 7 bases matching TRBD1. The CDR3 DNA is TGTGCCAGTAGTGCCAGACAGGGCCACTCTGGAAACACCATATATTTT. Its translation is CASSARQGHSGNTIYF. Filled out from reference TRBV19 and TRBJ1-3, the complete variable domain reads DGGITQSPKYLFRKEGQNVTLSCEQNLNHDAMYWYRQDPGQGLRLIYYSQIVNDFQKGDIAEGYSVSREKKESFPLTVTSAQKNPTAFYLCASSARQGHSGNTIYFGEGSWLTVV.